Sequencing of this T cell receptor (beta chain) was carried out in a study of shared clonotypes between healthy human individuals. To note about this clone: Its antigen is unknown.

Germline values: CDR1 SGHRS, CDR2 YFSETQ. Germline trimming cut 0 bases from V and 1 base from J; bases unmatched to any gene: 6. This CDR3 has 18 amino acids. Using immunoSEQ multiplex PCR, the repertoire was profiled, and TCRdb retains in-frame clones only, with some absent. The table lists roughly 650,000 clones, 95% to 98% of them singletons. Every contributor of samples was a Caucasian grown-up residing in Nashville, Tennessee. General observations from the study: Specimens sampled were limited to blood, with tissue repertoires likely differing. Rarefaction gave evidence that sorted-subset sequencing remained incomplete despite large depth. Generally, naive subsets came out with larger estimated richness than memory subsets.

V and J are TRBV5-1 and TRBJ2-5; TRBD2 matches at 13 bases. This clonotype was sampled from a woman between 25 and 40 years old in good health. The specimen was naive CD4+ T cells sorted from blood. Documented subset: CD45RA+ positively selected. CDR3 protein: CASSLGFGTSGTQETQYF. The CDR3 nucleotides are TGCGCCAGCAGCTTGGGATTTGGGACTAGCGGGACCCAAGAGACCCAGTACTTC.